The 18 T cell receptor beta chains below all came from one sample that was sequenced in a study of OX40 agonist ivuxolimab in advanced cancers. Sequencing was performed with immunoSEQ multiplex PCR; in TCRdb, only in-frame clones are kept and a portion is missing. Of roughly 50,000 clones detected, 87% appear once; the ten largest clones hold 10%. The source was CD4+ or CD8+ T cells sorted from blood, collected in a trial of the OX40 agonist ivuxolimab. These receptors came from an adult with an advanced solid tumor such as melanoma, head and neck, liver or kidney cancer.

The chain carries TRBV4-1 and TRBJ1-1; D is unclear. Trimming cost V 4 bases and J 5 bases, with 14 bases left between them. This CDR3 region has 14 residues. Germline values: CDR1 MGHRA, CDR2 YSYEKL. The CDR3 region is CASSPEGITTEAFF. In DNA, the CDR3 is TGCGCCAGCAGCCCCGAGGGTATCACAACTGAAGCTTTCTTT.

The J gene is TRBJ1-5, the V gene TRBV5-1; no clear D. The V gene's germline CDR1 is SGHRS and CDR2 YFSETQ. Trimming removed 0 bases from V and 3 bases from J, with 10 bases in between. The CDR3 contains 15 residues. CDR3 loop: CASSLAGNHNQPQHF. CDR3 sequence (DNA): TGCGCCAGCAGCTTGGCAGGAAATCACAATCAGCCCCAGCATTTT.

This chain links TRBV6-6 with TRBJ1-5; D gene unclear. The CDR3 consists of 13 residues. The germline V and J ends were trimmed by 7 bases and 1 base, with 8 bases remaining between them. Germline values: CDR1 MNHNY, CDR2 SVGAGI (reference sequence). The CDR3 region has the DNA TGTGCCAGCACACATTGGAGCAATCAGCCCCAGCATTTT. Protein: CASTHWSNQPQHF.

The chain combines TRBV11-2 with TRBJ2-6; 7 bases align to TRBD2. The CDR3 has 18 residues. The J segment lost 3 bases and the V segment lost 5 bases, leaving 13 bases of the junction unmatched. From germline, CDR1 is SGHAT and CDR2 FQNNGV. This CDR3 reads CASSPRHVREGGANVLTF. The CDR3 DNA sequence: TGTGCCAGCAGCCCCCGTCACGTCAGGGAGGGTGGGGCCAACGTCCTGACTTTC.

The rearrangement links TRBV27 to TRBJ1-1; a possible D gene is TRBD1 (6 bases). The V gene's germline CDR1 is MNHEY and CDR2 SMNVEV (reference sequence). Trimming pared 0 bases from V and 4 bases from J, leaving 12 bases between. The CDR3 is 15 residues long. Here the CDR3 DNA reads TGTGCCAGCAGTTTATCGATTCGAGGGGGCACTGAAGCTTTCTTT. Encoded protein: CASSLSIRGGTEAFF.

This clone was seen only once. The genes are TRBV7-9 and TRBJ2-1; D unresolved. The CDR3 runs to 12 residues. Deletions cut 3 bases from V and 15 bases from J, with 15 bases between. The germline CDR1 and CDR2 sequences are SEHNR and FQNEAQ (reference sequence). The CDR3, as DNA: TGTGCCAGCAGCTTCGGACCCCCGAGCTTGTTCTTC. Translation gives CASSFGPPSLFF.

The J gene is TRBJ2-1, the V gene TRBV27; tentative D call: TRBD2 (6 bases). There are 14 residues in the CDR3. V was trimmed by 4 bases and J by 6 bases, leaving 13 bases between them. Germline V gives CDR1 MNHEY, CDR2 SMNVEV (reference sequence). The CDR3 is CASSSPGLFNEQFF. For the CDR3, the DNA is TGTGCCAGCAGTTCCCCGGGACTGTTCAATGAGCAGTTCTTC.

This rearrangement joins TRBV7-6 to TRBJ1-2, with 7 positions matching TRBD1. V shed 1 base, J shed 4 bases, and the junction held 6 bases outside the gene matches. Germline CDR1 reads SGHVS; CDR2 reads FNYEAQ. CDR3 length: 15 residues. This CDR3 reads CASSLDLGGGYGYTF. In DNA form, the CDR3 reads TGTGCCAGCAGCTTAGACCTAGGGGGCGGCTATGGCTACACCTTC.

The chain couples TRBV4-1 to TRBJ1-1, with D hard to call. Germline V gene lookup returns CDR1 MGHRA and CDR2 YSYEKL. Trimming removed 3 bases from V and 1 base from J, with 6 bases in between. The CDR3 is made up of 13 amino acids. The CDR3 nucleotides read TGCGCCAGCAGCCAGAGGGAGAACACTGAAGCTTTCTTT. Residues: CASSQRENTEAFF.

This clone showed up just a few times. V usage is TRBV9 and J usage is TRBJ1-4; D ambiguous. The CDR3 contains 13 residues. Germline loops: CDR1 SGDLS, CDR2 YYNGEE. Trimming left V 0 bases short and J 8 bases short, with 8 bases between. The CDR3 protein is CASSVGGGEKLFF. Here the CDR3 DNA reads TGTGCCAGCAGCGTAGGAGGAGGGGAAAAACTGTTTTTT.

The chain is built from TRBV6-5 and TRBJ1-5, with D perhaps matching TRBD1 (6 bases). This CDR3 contains 13 residues. Germline V lookup: CDR1 MNHEY, CDR2 SVGAGI. The V and J ends lost 2 bases and 4 bases respectively, with 6 bases between them. CDR3 region: CASSYGTNQPQHF. DNA of the CDR3: TGTGCCAGCAGTTACGGGACAAATCAGCCCCAGCATTTT.

This rearrangement joins TRBV12-5 to TRBJ2-4; the D is unclear. Per the germline V gene, CDR1 is LGHNT and CDR2 is FRNRAP. This CDR3 comprises 15 residues. V was trimmed by 2 bases and J by 3 bases, leaving 11 bases between them. The CDR3 is CASGLPRANKNIQYF. For the CDR3, the DNA is TGTGCTAGTGGTTTGCCCCGGGCTAACAAAAACATTCAGTACTTC.

This chain joins TRBV9 and TRBJ2-3; TRBD2 might be the D (5 bases). Trimming removed 6 bases at V and 2 bases at J, with 13 bases between. There are 14 residues in the CDR3. Germline values: CDR1 SGDLS, CDR2 YYNGEE. CDR3 protein: CASTPSRVTDTQYF. Here the CDR3 DNA reads TGTGCCAGCACCCCCTCGAGGGTCACAGATACGCAGTATTTT.

The chain carries TRBV6-1 and TRBJ1-5; D possibly corresponds to TRBD1 (6 bases). Germline-derived CDR1 and CDR2 are MNHNS and SASEGT. CDR3 length: 17 amino acids. V lost 2 bases and J 4 bases, leaving 18 bases between the germline ends. CDR3 loop: CASSELIGNRGNQPQHF. CDR3 DNA sequence: TGTGCCAGCAGTGAATTAATAGGCAATAGGGGGAATCAGCCCCAGCATTTT.

The gene calls are TRBV2 and TRBJ2-5; no clear D gene. This CDR3 has 13 residues. Between the trimmed V and J ends, which lost 5 bases and 5 bases, there was a span of 12 bases. The germline V gene encodes CDR1 SNHLY and CDR2 FYNNEI. DNA for the CDR3: TGTGCCAGCAGTCCTTCCCCGGGTGAGACCCAGTACTTC. Its translation is CASSPSPGETQYF.

This chain joins TRBV6-1 and TRBJ2-5; D may be TRBD2 (5 bases). Deletions cut 6 bases from V and 4 bases from J, with 18 bases between. The CDR3 consists of 15 residues. Per germline, CDR1 MNHNS and CDR2 SASEGT. The chain's CDR3 is CASRAHRGLGETQYF. DNA for the CDR3: TGTGCCAGCAGGGCCCACCGGGGTCTAGGAGAGACCCAGTACTTC.

V and J are TRBV18 and TRBJ1-4, with D perhaps matching TRBD1 (6 bases). This CDR3 has 14 amino acids. CDR1 and CDR2 from the germline V gene are KGHSH and LQKENI. Trimming removed 8 bases from V and 8 bases from J, with 18 bases in between. Written as DNA, the CDR3 is TGTGCCAGCCCGCGGACAGCTTTTCAGGAAAAACTGTTTTTT. Amino acids: CASPRTAFQEKLFF.

The gene calls are TRBV15 and TRBJ2-7; 7 bases align to TRBD1. V was pared by 9 bases and J by 0 bases, with 5 bases of the junction left unmatched. The germline V gene has CDR1 LNHNV and CDR2 YYDKDF (reference sequence). The CDR3 runs 13 residues. CDR3 bases: TGTGCCACTTCAGGGGGTGGCTCCTACGAGCAGTACTTC. Residues: CATSGGGSYEQYF.